These T cell receptor beta chains were read from a single sample in a study of identical twins. TCRdb analysed the 5' RACE reads with MiXCR anew, one entry per CDR3 protein. Altogether 450,000 or so distinct CDR3 sequences are present, 14% being singletons, with the ten largest covering approximately 0.52%. These data also formed part of another study, on yellow fever vaccine responses in identical twins.

The sequenced material came from CD4+ T cells sorted from blood. These receptor sequences come from a woman between 18 and 30 years old in good health. The CDR3 runs from the conserved cysteine through the conserved F or W. D genes are given only for firm matches. Clone size is given for some rows only: seen once, a few or many times, or a class if the clone is expanded.

TRBV12-3/TRBV12-4,TRBD2,TRBJ2-7,-,18,CAFSLGRNEREKGHEQYF,TGTGCCTTCAGTTTAGGGAGGAATGAGCGGGAGAAGGGCCACGAGCAGTACTTC
TRBV5-1,TRBD1,TRBJ2-7,-,14,CASSLGAGGDEQYF,TGCGCCAGCAGCTTGGGTGCAGGGGGCGACGAGCAGTACTTC
TRBV5-4,-,TRBJ2-2,few,14,CASTSISNTGELFF,TGTGCCAGCACAAGCATCAGTAACACCGGGGAGCTGTTTTTT
TRBV6-1,-,TRBJ2-7,few,14,CASSTTPRTYEQYF,TGTGCCAGCAGTACCACCCCCCGCACCTACGAGCAGTACTTC
TRBV12-3/TRBV12-4,-,TRBJ2-7,many,13,CASSLGFNYEQYF,TGTGCCAGCAGTTTGGGGTTCAACTACGAGCAGTACTTC
TRBV19,-,TRBJ2-1,few,16,CASSMGSGVSYNEQFF,TGTGCCAGTAGTATGGGGTCAGGGGTGTCCTACAATGAGCAGTTCTTC
TRBV20-1,-,TRBJ2-4,few,15,CSARDFLEGVDIQYF,TGCAGTGCTAGAGATTTTTTAGAGGGGGTAGACATTCAGTACTTC
TRBV12-5,TRBD2,TRBJ2-7,-,14,CASGLLAGGREQYF,TGTGCTAGTGGTTTGCTAGCGGGAGGACGAGAGCAGTACTTC
TRBV7-2,-,TRBJ2-7,-,13,CASSRIGGYEQYF,TGTGCCAGCAGTCGCATCGGGGGCTACGAGCAGTACTTC
TRBV5-1,TRBD2,TRBJ2-3,many,13,CASRAIAGDTQYF,TGCGCCAGCAGGGCGATAGCGGGAGACACGCAGTATTTT
TRBV7-2,TRBD1,TRBJ2-7,many,15,CASSLTGGSSYEQYF,TGTGCCAGCAGCTTGACAGGGGGGAGCTCCTACGAGCAGTACTTC
TRBV6-2/TRBV6-3,-,TRBJ2-5,-,18,CASNFWGHGSSYQETQYF,TGTGCCAGCAATTTCTGGGGCCACGGTTCATCGTACCAAGAGACCCAGTACTTC
TRBV4-3,TRBD1,TRBJ2-1,few,15,CASSQTGIFYNEQFF,TGCGCCAGCAGCCAGACAGGGATCTTCTACAATGAGCAGTTCTTC
TRBV12-3/TRBV12-4,TRBD2,TRBJ2-7,many,13,CASSRSGGYEQYF,TGTGCCAGCAGTAGAAGCGGGGGCTACGAGCAGTACTTC
TRBV29-1,-,TRBJ2-3,-,14,CSVDSAGATDTQYF,TGCAGCGTTGACTCTGCGGGGGCGACAGATACGCAGTATTTT
TRBV5-1,-,TRBJ2-1,-,17,CASSLDMQGSSYNEQFF,TGCGCCAGCAGCTTGGATATGCAGGGTAGCTCCTACAATGAGCAGTTCTTC
TRBV6-1,-,TRBJ2-2,-,15,CASRTGLLNTGELFF,TGTGCCAGCAGGACAGGTCTCCTGAACACCGGGGAGCTGTTTTTT
TRBV7-2,TRBD2,TRBJ2-3,many,16,CASSSLGGASTDTQYF,TGTGCCAGCAGCTCTCTCGGGGGGGCTAGCACAGATACGCAGTATTTT
TRBV6-2/TRBV6-3,-,TRBJ2-5,many,14,CASRNIATGRAQYF,TGTGCCAGCAGAAACATCGCGACAGGGAGGGCCCAGTACTTC
TRBV4-1,TRBD2,TRBJ2-2,-,20,CASSQAGAVWTSGSSGELFF,TGCGCCAGCAGCCAAGCAGGCGCGGTCTGGACTAGCGGGAGTTCCGGGGAGCTGTTTTTT